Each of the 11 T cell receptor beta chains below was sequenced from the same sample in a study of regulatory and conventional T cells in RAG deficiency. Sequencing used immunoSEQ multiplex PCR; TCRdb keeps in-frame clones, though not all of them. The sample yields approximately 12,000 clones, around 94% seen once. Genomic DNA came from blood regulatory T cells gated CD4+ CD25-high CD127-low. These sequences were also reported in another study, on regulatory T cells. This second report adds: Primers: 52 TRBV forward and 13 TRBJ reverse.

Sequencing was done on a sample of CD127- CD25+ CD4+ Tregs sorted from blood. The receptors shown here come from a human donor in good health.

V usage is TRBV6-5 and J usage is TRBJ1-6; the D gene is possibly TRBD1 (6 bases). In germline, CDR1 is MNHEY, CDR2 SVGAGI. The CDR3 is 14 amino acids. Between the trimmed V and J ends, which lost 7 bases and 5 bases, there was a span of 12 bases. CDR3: CASTDRRDNSPLHF. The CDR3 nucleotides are TGTGCCAGCACCGACAGGAGAGATAATTCACCCCTCCACTTT.

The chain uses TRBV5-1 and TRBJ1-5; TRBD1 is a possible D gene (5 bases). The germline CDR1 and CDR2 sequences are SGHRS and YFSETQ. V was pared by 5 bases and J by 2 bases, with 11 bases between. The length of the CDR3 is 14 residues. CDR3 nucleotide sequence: TGCGCCAGCAGGCCCGCGGGGGGCAATCAGCCCCAGCATTTT. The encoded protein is CASRPAGGNQPQHF.

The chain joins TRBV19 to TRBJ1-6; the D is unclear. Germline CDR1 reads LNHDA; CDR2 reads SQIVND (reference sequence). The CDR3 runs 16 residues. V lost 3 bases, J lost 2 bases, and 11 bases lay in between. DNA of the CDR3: TGTGCCAGTAGTATGGCAGGATTCACCTATAATTCACCCCTCCACTTT. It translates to CASSMAGFTYNSPLHF.

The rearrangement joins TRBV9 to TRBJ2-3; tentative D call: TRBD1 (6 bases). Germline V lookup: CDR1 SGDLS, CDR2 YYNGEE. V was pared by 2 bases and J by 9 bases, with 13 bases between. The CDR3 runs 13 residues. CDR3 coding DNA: TGTGCCAGCAGCGTCGCGGAGAGGGGGACGCAGTATTTT. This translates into CASSVAERGTQYF.

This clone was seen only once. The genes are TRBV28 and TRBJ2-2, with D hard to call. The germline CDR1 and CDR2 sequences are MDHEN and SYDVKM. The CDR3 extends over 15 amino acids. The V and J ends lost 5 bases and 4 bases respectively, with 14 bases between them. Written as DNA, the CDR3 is TGTGCCAGCAGTCCCCCGAGCAGGTTCACCGGGGAGCTGTTTTTT. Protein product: CASSPPSRFTGELFF.

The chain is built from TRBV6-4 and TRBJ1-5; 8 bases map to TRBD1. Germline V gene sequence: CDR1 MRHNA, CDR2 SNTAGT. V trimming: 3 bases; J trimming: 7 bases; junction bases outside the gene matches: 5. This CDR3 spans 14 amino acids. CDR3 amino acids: CASSETGGRQPQHF. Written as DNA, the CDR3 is TGTGCCAGCAGTGAAACAGGGGGGAGGCAGCCCCAGCATTTT.

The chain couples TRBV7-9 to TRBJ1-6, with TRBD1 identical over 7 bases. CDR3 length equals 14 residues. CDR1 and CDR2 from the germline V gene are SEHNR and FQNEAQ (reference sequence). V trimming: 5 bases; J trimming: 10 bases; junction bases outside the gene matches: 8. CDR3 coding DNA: TGTGCCAGCAGCCCCGACAGGGTGGGCTCACCCCTCCACTTT. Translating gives CASSPDRVGSPLHF.

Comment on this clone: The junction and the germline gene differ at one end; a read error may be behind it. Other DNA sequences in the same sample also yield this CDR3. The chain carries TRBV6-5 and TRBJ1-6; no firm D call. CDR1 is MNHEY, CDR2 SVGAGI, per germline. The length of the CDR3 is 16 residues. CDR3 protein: CASSYEGRVYNSPLHF. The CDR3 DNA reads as TGTGCCAGCAGTTACGAGGGAAGGGTTTATAATTCCCCCCTCCACTTT.

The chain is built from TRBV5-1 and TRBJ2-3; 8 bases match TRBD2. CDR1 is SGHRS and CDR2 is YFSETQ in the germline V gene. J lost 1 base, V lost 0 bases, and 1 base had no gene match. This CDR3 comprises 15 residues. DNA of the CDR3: TGCGCCAGCAGCTTGGTGCGGGGGGGCACAGATACGCAGTATTTT. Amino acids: CASSLVRGGTDTQYF.

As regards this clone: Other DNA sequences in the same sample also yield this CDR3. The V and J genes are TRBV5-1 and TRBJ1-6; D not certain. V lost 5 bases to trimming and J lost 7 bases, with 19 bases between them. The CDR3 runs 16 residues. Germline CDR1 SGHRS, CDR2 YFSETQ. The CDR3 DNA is TGCGCCAGCAGGGGAGGAACAGTGGTTAAGAATTCACCCCTCCACTTT. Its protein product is CASRGGTVVKNSPLHF.

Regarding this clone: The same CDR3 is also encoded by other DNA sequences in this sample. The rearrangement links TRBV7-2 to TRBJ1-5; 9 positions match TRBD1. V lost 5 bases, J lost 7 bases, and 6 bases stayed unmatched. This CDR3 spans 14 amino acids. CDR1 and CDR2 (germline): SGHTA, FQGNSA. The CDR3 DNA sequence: TGTGCCAGCAGCCTGGACAGGGGCGACCAGCCCCAGCATTTT. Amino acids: CASSLDRGDQPQHF.